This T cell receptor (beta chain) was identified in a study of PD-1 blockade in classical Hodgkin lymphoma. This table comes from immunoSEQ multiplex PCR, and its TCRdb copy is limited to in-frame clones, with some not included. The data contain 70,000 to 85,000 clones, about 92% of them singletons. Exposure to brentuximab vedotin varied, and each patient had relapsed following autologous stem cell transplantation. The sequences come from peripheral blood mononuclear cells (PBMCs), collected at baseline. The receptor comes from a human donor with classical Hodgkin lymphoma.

The DNA for the CDR3 is TGTGCCAGCAGCTTAGGGGGTGATGGGATCTACGAGCAGTACTTC. The encoded protein is CASSLGGDGIYEQYF. This chain connects TRBV11-3 to TRBJ2-7; the D is unclear. Germline V gene lookup returns CDR1 SGHNT and CDR2 YENEEA. The CDR3 has 15 amino acids. The ends were cut back, 1 base at V and 3 bases at J, with 13 bases in the middle.